This T cell receptor beta chain was identified during a study of cytomegalovirus exposure and HLA in healthy donors. Amplification used 60 Vbeta primers and 13 Jbeta primers. The protocol was immunoSEQ multiplex PCR, while the TCRdb copy is restricted to in-frame clones and leaves out a portion. The sample includes about 91,000 clones, just under 80% of them seen just once. In the case of this clone: Its specificity is unknown.

Study results and caveats: Most subjects had HLA-A and HLA-B alleles reportedly predicted accurately by TCR beta sequences. Highly shared sequence variants in one cluster were likely a sequencing artifact.

The sequenced material came from PBMCs. The sequence was collected from a male donor in good health and CMV-seropositive.

CDR3 loop: CASMPQATDTQYF. The CDR3 region has the DNA TGCGCCAGCATGCCCCAGGCCACAGATACGCAGTATTTT. J is TRBJ2-3 and V is TRBV5-1; no reliable D call. Per the germline V gene, CDR1 is SGHRS and CDR2 is YFSETQ. With 6 bases removed from V and 2 bases from J, the gap between germline ends came to 10 bases. CDR3 length equals 13 residues.